These 10 T cell receptor beta chains were all obtained from the same sample, sequenced in a study of molecular identifiers for immune sequencing clone quantification. TCRdb ran MiXCR on the PCR reads and lists one entry per CDR3 protein. The profile covers about 640,000 distinct CDR3 sequences, with about 20% appearing a single time and roughly 0.9% taken by the ten largest. What was sequenced was naive CD8+ T cells from blood, with Jurkat cell RNA spiked in. Subset indicated: FACS-sorted CD8+CD4-CCR7+CD45RA+ naive T cells. The receptors were sampled from a human donor in good health. Some libraries in this study had Jurkat cell RNA spiked in.

This clonotype showed up just a few times. The genes are TRBV6-2 or TRBV6-3 and TRBJ2-3; TRBD2 agrees at 9 bases. This CDR3 contains 16 residues. CDR1 and CDR2 (germline): MNHEY, SVGEGT. The J segment lost 5 bases and the V segment lost 0 bases, leaving 6 bases of the junction unmatched. This CDR3 reads CASSYSLAGEGDTQYF. CDR3 in DNA: TGTGCCAGCAGTTACTCCTTAGCGGGAGAAGGAGATACGCAGTATTTT.

A remark on this clonotype: A junction boundary mismatches the germline segment, possibly from a read error. V is TRBV13 and J is TRBJ2-2; 7 positions match TRBD2. The germline gives CDR1 PRHDT, CDR2 FYEKMQ (reference sequence). The CDR3 has 15 residues. CDR3 in amino acids: CASKSGGENIGELFF. Written as DNA, the CDR3 is TGTGCCAGTAAATCGGGGGGTGAGAACATCGGGGAGCTGTTTTTT.

This clonotype was picked up many times. The genes are TRBV5-1 and TRBJ2-7; 11 bases are a match to TRBD1. The CDR3 extends over 15 amino acids. The germline V gene encodes CDR1 SGHRS and CDR2 YFSETQ. Germline trimming cut 2 bases from V and 2 bases from J; bases unmatched to any gene: 3. The CDR3 region is CASSFGGQGAYEQYF. The CDR3 DNA sequence: TGCGCCAGCAGCTTTGGGGGACAGGGGGCCTACGAGCAGTACTTC.

Turning to this clonotype: A much larger clone differs from this one at a single base, so this may be a read error. V is TRBV29-1 and J is TRBJ2-7; no clear D. The germline V gene has CDR1 SQVTM and CDR2 ANQGSEA. Trimming removed 4 bases from V and 2 bases from J, with 12 bases in between. This CDR3 comprises 13 residues. In DNA, the CDR3 is TGCAGCGTTGCCTTCGGCTCAGCCTACGAGCAGTACTTC. Amino acid sequence: CSVAFGSAYEQYF.

This clonotype was counted at least ten times. This sequence joins TRBV7-9 and TRBJ2-5; 8 bases match TRBD2. CDR1 is SEHNR, CDR2 FQNEAQ, per germline (reference sequence). Trimming at V came to 5 bases and at J to 5 bases, leaving 7 bases not matched to a gene. CDR3 length: 14 residues. This CDR3 is CASSRPGLEETQYF. In DNA form, the CDR3 reads TGTGCCAGCAGCCGACCGGGACTAGAGGAGACCCAGTACTTC.

In regard to this clonotype: This sequence may be a read error, since a much larger clone differs from it by one base. The chain combines TRBV7-9 with TRBJ2-3; D gene uncertain. V was pared by 2 bases and J by 2 bases, with 14 bases between. This CDR3 comprises 16 residues. The germline gives CDR1 SEHNR, CDR2 FQNEAQ (reference sequence). The CDR3 DNA reads as TGTGCCAGCAGCTTACTTTCAGTGGGCTTCACAGATACGCAGTATTTT. Encoded protein: CASSLLSVGFTDTQYF. The complete variable domain, with remaining parts taken from reference TRBV7-9 and TRBJ2-3, reads DTGVSQNPRHKITKRGQNVTFRCDPISEHNRLYWYRQTLGQGPEFLTYFQNEAQLEKSRLLSDRFSAERPKGSFSTLEIQRTEQGDSAMYLCASSLLSVGFTDTQYFGPGTRLTVL.

Regarding this clonotype: A much bigger clone sits one base away, suggesting this may be a read error. The CDR3: CASSLAGGHEQSF. CDR3 in DNA: TGTGCCAGCAGCTTAGCGGGGGGCCATGAGCAGTCCTTC. The V and J genes are TRBV11-3 and TRBJ2-1; tentatively, D is TRBD2 (7 bases). The CDR3 has 13 amino acids. Germline V gene sequence: CDR1 SGHNT, CDR2 YENEEA.

About this clonotype itself: Since a much larger clone is just one base distant, this may be a read error. The chain couples TRBV12-3 or TRBV12-4 to TRBJ1-1; TRBD1 might be the D (6 bases). The CDR3 runs 13 residues. The CDR3 reads CASSSGTHTEVFF. The CDR3 DNA follows: TGTGCCAGCAGCTCTGGGACACACACTGAAGTTTTCTTT.

This clonotype appeared a few times. This chain uses TRBV13 with TRBJ1-1; TRBD1 matches at 8 bases. With V trimmed by 5 bases and J by 0 bases, 17 bases remained unmatched. The V gene's germline CDR1 is PRHDT and CDR2 FYEKMQ (reference sequence). CDR3 size: 19 residues. CDR3 sequence reads: CASSTRRTGPHPMNTEAFF. The CDR3 bases are TGTGCCAGCAGCACGCGACGGACAGGGCCACATCCAATGAACACTGAAGCTTTCTTT.

The rearrangement uses TRBV20-1 and TRBJ1-1, with 8 bases matching TRBD1. The CDR3 loop spans 15 amino acids. V trimming: 0 bases; J trimming: 4 bases; junction bases outside the gene matches: 7. CDR1 and CDR2 from the germline V gene are DFQATT and SNEGSKA (reference sequence). CDR3 protein: CSARDLPTGGTEAFF. As DNA, the CDR3 is TGCAGTGCTAGAGACCTTCCCACAGGGGGCACTGAAGCTTTCTTT.